Listed below are T cell receptor beta chains from one sample, sequenced in a study of cytomegalovirus exposure and HLA in healthy donors. Sequencing was performed with immunoSEQ multiplex PCR; in TCRdb, only in-frame clones are kept and a portion is missing. The specimen's table records 150,000 to 250,000 clones. Material: PBMCs. These receptors came from a boy aged 5-17 years in good health and CMV-seronegative. The CDR3 runs from the conserved cysteine through the conserved F or W.

V | CDR3
TRBV15 | CATSRGGGGTGELFF
TRBV11-2 | CASRWGVTGELFF
TRBV4-2 | CASSQGSGVPYEQYF
TRBV27 | CASSFSGQPIQPQHF
TRBV28 | CASSPTGGRGSPLHF
TRBV11-2 | CASSLDTEVYEQYF
TRBV11-2 | CASSLGGGRTEAFF
TRBV27 | CASSTYRQGLYEQYF
TRBV11-2 | CASSRTGYNSPLHF
TRBV5-8 | CASSPGTGVTNEKLFF
TRBV5-1 | CASSSGRGGSFVAFF
TRBV5-1 | CASSLELAGAYEQYF
TRBV19 | CASSWTSGWGGELFF
TRBV28 | CASKRAAWGVSNQPQHF
TRBV28 | CASSLLLGQGNGYTF
TRBV11-2 | CASSFTQGLVYEQYF
TRBV4-1 | CASSQVRATGSYNSPLHF
TRBV28 | CASSSYFNNQPQHF
TRBV23-1 | CASSQSGWRRGTLRSGANVLTF
TRBV5-1 | CASSLQSSGGYEQYF
TRBV6-5 | CASRPFPSSGNTIYF
TRBV19 | CASSIDRTGWNGYTF
TRBV9 | CASSASGGRSTDTQYF
TRBV7-2 | CASSFGWRGGGEGSETQYF
TRBV5-4 | CATKGASGEQYF
TRBV10-1 | CASSDQVAYEQYF
TRBV5-5 | CASSLYGTGGVEQYF
TRBV19 | CASSINGISYEQYF
TRBV4-1 | CASSHLGRTNTEAFF
TRBV9 | CASSVVGGEGTRTGELFF
TRBV7-9 | CASSSTGQGEKLFF
TRBV11-2 | CASSLDLVGGYGYTF
TRBV5-1 | CAGTDRGGNSPLHF
TRBV6-4 | CASSDGPTDTQYF
TRBV30 | CACRGGFQMSYEQYF
TRBV7-2 | CASSLYRTEAFF
TRBV4-3 | CASSQERTFTDTQYF
TRBV29-1 | CSVEGQGTEAFF
TRBV28 | CASSSQRGKNTDTQYF
TRBV5-4 | CASKGQGDTEAFF
TRBV9 | CASSFWTRRDTEAFF
TRBV5-1 | CASSPGLGSGGELFF